This entry features one TCR beta chain sequence. These data come from a study of PD-1 blockade in classical Hodgkin lymphoma. Time point denoted: cycle 4 day 1 (C4D1), after more than five weeks of nivolumab. With no exception, relapse followed autologous stem cell transplantation in all patients, and brentuximab vedotin exposure varied. This table comes from immunoSEQ multiplex PCR, and its TCRdb copy is limited to in-frame clones, with some not included. The table includes about 28,000 clones, around 80% detected once. CDR3 length equals 18 residues. Trimming left V 0 bases short and J 5 bases short, with 17 bases between. Germline V gene lookup returns CDR1 LGHNA and CDR2 YNFKEQ.

This TCR was recovered from a human donor with classical Hodgkin lymphoma. This chain joins TRBV4-2 and TRBJ1-6; D gene uncertain. Sequences were derived from peripheral blood mononuclear cells (PBMCs), sampled before the fourth cycle of nivolumab. CDR3 DNA: TGTGCCAGCAGCCAAGATCTAATGGGATTGAGCCATAATTCACCCCTCCACTTT. It translates to CASSQDLMGLSHNSPLHF.